The subject of this entry is one T cell receptor beta chain. Antigen unknown. The sample comes from a study of T-cell reconstitution after alpha-beta-depleted transplantation in children. Study conclusions and caveats: Diversity and T-cell counts at one year after transplant derived mostly from new T cells.

Unique molecular identifiers were incorporated during preparation of the TCRbeta library. From the PCR reads, TCRdb called clonotypes with MiXCR, one entry per CDR3 protein. Seen here are about 27,000 distinct CDR3 sequences, about 5.8% observed once, and the top ten hold roughly 7%. V lost 9 bases, J lost 3 bases, and 19 bases lay in between. The germline gives CDR1 SGHDT, CDR2 YYEEEE. The CDR3 contains 15 residues. The chain couples TRBV5-6 to TRBJ2-1; D gene ambiguous. The clonotype comes from a male patient younger than 18 who had a stem cell transplant for acute myeloid leukemia, so the T cells may come from the graft donor. This specimen consisted of PBMCs, mostly from graft donor cells, obtained 180 days after TCRalphabeta/CD19-depleted stem cell transplant. As DNA, the CDR3 is TGTGCCATGGGCCCCGGGTTCCGCTGCTACAATGAGCAGTTCTTC. Residues: CAMGPGFRCYNEQFF.